A selection of T cell receptor beta chains follows, all from one sample in a study of CD8+ T cells in alopecia areata. Using immunoSEQ multiplex PCR, the repertoire was profiled, and TCRdb retains in-frame clones only, with some absent. The sample has hundreds of thousands of clones, around three fifths seen once. Material: CD4+ T cells sorted from blood, obtained at week 0. The receptors originated from a human donor with alopecia areata. The CDR3 runs from the conserved cysteine through the conserved F or W. Each record gives: clone size, D gene, J gene, V gene, CDR3 DNA, CDR3 protein. A D gene is named only where the DNA matches it firmly. Size values are once, few and many counts, or a class for expanded clones, and some rows have none.

once - TRBJ1-5 TRBV6-1 TGTGCCAGCAGGGGACCTGGGAGCAATCAGCCCCAGCATTTT CASRGPGSNQPQHF
few TRBD1 TRBJ2-7 TRBV29-1 TGCAGCGTTCGGACAGGGGGCTTGTTATCCTACGAGCAGTACTTC CSVRTGGLLSYEQYF
- - TRBJ2-6 TRBV11-2 TGTGCCAGCAGCTTAGTGAGGGTCGCCGGGGCCAACGTCCTGACTTTC CASSLVRVAGANVLTF
few - TRBJ1-2 TRBV9 TGTGCCAGCAGCGTTAGAGAGGCTAACTATGGCTACACCTTC CASSVREANYGYTF
few - TRBJ2-3 TRBV20-1 TGCAGTGCTCGAATCACAGATACGCAGTATTTT CSARITDTQYF
- TRBD1 TRBJ1-2 TRBV27 TGTGCCAGCACCTCCACAGGGACAGGATCCTATGGCTACACCTTC CASTSTGTGSYGYTF
- TRBD1 TRBJ1-2 TRBV30 TGTGCCTGTTTGCAGGGGGCTATCTATGGCTACACCTTC CACLQGAIYGYTF
- - TRBJ2-3 TRBV30 TGTGCCTGTAGGGGTAGCACAGATACGCAGTATTTT CACRGSTDTQYF
- - TRBJ1-2 TRBV2 TGTGCCAGCAGTCCTCTCTACTATGGCTACACCTTC CASSPLYYGYTF
- - TRBJ2-1 TRBV29-1 TGCAGCGTTGAATACTCGAGTGAGCAGTTCTTC CSVEYSSEQFF
few - TRBJ2-1 TRBV7-2 TGTGCCAGCAGCCTATCCGCTCTCAATGAGCAGTTCTTC CASSLSALNEQFF
- - TRBJ1-1 TRBV2 TGTGCCAGCACCACGGTCGAGGTGAACACTGAAGCTTTCTTT CASTTVEVNTEAFF
- - TRBJ2-7 TRBV30 TGTGCCTCCCCCCGGGGGATAGTAGGGGAGCAGTACTTC CASPRGIVGEQYF
- - TRBJ1-2 TRBV18 TGTGCCAGCTCACCGGAACAGCACTATGGCTACACCTTC CASSPEQHYGYTF
- TRBD1 TRBJ1-2 TRBV30 TGTGCCTGGAGTGTAACCGGACAGGGGGGCCAACAGCACTATGGCTACACCTTC CAWSVTGQGGQQHYGYTF
few TRBD2 TRBJ2-7 TRBV2 TGTGCCAGCACCGGACTAGCGGGCTCCTACGAGCAGTACTTC CASTGLAGSYEQYF
- - TRBJ2-2 TRBV7-9 TGTGCCAGCAGCCACGGAAGCATTGACCGGGAGCTGTTTTTT CASSHGSIDRELFF
- - TRBJ2-3 TRBV29-1 TGCAGCGTTGTAGTCACAGATACGCAGTATTTT CSVVVTDTQYF
- TRBD2 TRBJ2-1 TRBV6-1 TGTGCCAGCAGTCCGCGGGGGGTGTCCTACAATGAGCAGTTCTTC CASSPRGVSYNEQFF
few - TRBJ1-1 TRBV18 TGTGCCAGCTCATCGGGGCTGAACACTGAAGCTTTCTTT CASSSGLNTEAFF
- TRBD1 TRBJ2-7 TRBV5-1 TGCGCCAGCAGCCGAGGGACAGTCCAAAACTCCTACGAGCAGTACTTC CASSRGTVQNSYEQYF
- - TRBJ2-4 TRBV30 TGTGCCTGGATCGGACAGAACCTAGCCAAAAACATTCAGTACTTC CAWIGQNLAKNIQYF
- - TRBJ2-7 TRBV4-2 TGTGCCAGCAACTCCAGGGGCTTCAGCGACGAGCAGTACTTC CASNSRGFSDEQYF
many - TRBJ2-1 TRBV23-1 TGCGCCAGCAGTCAAATTCGGTGTTCCCCCTACAATGAGCAGTTCTTC CASSQIRCSPYNEQFF
- - TRBJ1-4 TRBV5-1 TGCGCCAGCAGCTTGGGACCCTTACAGGGCCCAACTAATGAAAAACTGTTTTTT CASSLGPLQGPTNEKLFF
few - TRBJ2-7 TRBV5-1 TGCGCCAGCAGCTTGGGCGACACCAACTCCTACGAGCAGTACTTC CASSLGDTNSYEQYF
- - TRBJ2-7 TRBV2 TGTGCCAGCAGTCTCTACGAGCAGTACTTC CASSLYEQYF
- - TRBJ2-5 TRBV4-1 TGCGCCAGCAGCCAACTGGGGACCCAAGAGACCCAGTACTTC CASSQLGTQETQYF
- - TRBJ2-2 TRBV30 TGTGCCTGGAGTGTATTCGGGATCACCGGGGAGCTGTTTTTT CAWSVFGITGELFF
- TRBD1 TRBJ1-1 TRBV29-1 TGCAGCGTTGAGAACAGGGGTACAGATGAAGCTTTCTTT CSVENRGTDEAFF
few - TRBJ2-3 TRBV7-2 TGTGCCAGCAGCCCAGACCCGTACGGAGATACGCAGTATTTT CASSPDPYGDTQYF
few - TRBJ1-5 TRBV6-1 TGTGCCAGCAGGGTGACAGGCCGCAATCAGCCCCAGCATTTT CASRVTGRNQPQHF